The 10 T cell receptor beta chains reported below all come from one sample, sequenced in a study of CD8+ T cells in alopecia areata. Sequencing templates came from extracted RNA that was reverse transcribed into cDNA. Profiled with immunoSEQ multiplex PCR; TCRdb holds only in-frame clones, not every one. The sample records about 200,000 clones, around 50% being singletons. Material for sequencing was CD8+ T cells sorted from blood. These receptors all come from a human donor in good health.

The gene calls are TRBV11-2 and TRBJ2-1; either TRBD1 or TRBD2 may supply D (6 bases each). Germline V gene lookup returns CDR1 SGHAT and CDR2 FQNNGV. V lost 1 base to trimming and J lost 7 bases, with 14 bases between them. This CDR3 comprises 15 residues. Here the CDR3 reads CASSLGGAWENEQFF. The CDR3 DNA reads TGTGCCAGCAGCTTAGGGGGGGCCTGGGAGAATGAGCAGTTCTTC.

The genes are TRBV29-1 and TRBJ1-2; the D is unclear. Trimming shortened V by 1 base and J by 8 bases, and 11 bases separated the two germline ends. The germline V gene has CDR1 SQVTM and CDR2 ANQGSEA. The CDR3 is 12 amino acids. The DNA for the CDR3 is TGCAGCGTTGAAGGTTCCGGGGTGGGCTACACCTTC. Protein sequence: CSVEGSGVGYTF.

This chain links TRBV29-1 with TRBJ1-2; 7 bases are shared with TRBD1. Germline CDR1 and CDR2: SQVTM and ANQGSEA. The CDR3 runs to 13 residues. The trim removed 3 bases at V and 5 bases at J, leaving 6 bases unmatched. The CDR3 coding sequence is TGCAGCGTTGATGAGGGGACAGCTTATGGCTACACCTTC. This encodes CSVDEGTAYGYTF.

The V and J genes are TRBV4-1 and TRBJ2-7, with a tentative D call TRBD2 (7 bases). CDR1 and CDR2 from the germline V gene are MGHRA and YSYEKL. Deletions cut 4 bases from V and 3 bases from J, with 10 bases between. This CDR3 is built from 13 residues. CDR3 sequence reads: CASSPGGGYEQYF. CDR3 DNA: TGCGCCAGCAGCCCGGGGGGCGGCTACGAGCAGTACTTC.

A remark on this clone: Other DNA sequences of this sample code for an identical CDR3. CDR3 sequence (DNA): TGCAGCGTTGAAGTGACTGAAGCTTTCTTT. Translated: CSVEVTEAFF. The V call is TRBV29-1, the J call TRBJ1-1; D is unclear. The germline V gene encodes CDR1 SQVTM and CDR2 ANQGSEA. Between the trimmed V and J ends, which lost 1 base and 5 bases, there was a span of 2 bases. CDR3 length equals 10 residues.

The chain employs TRBV2 and TRBJ2-7, with a possible D match to TRBD2 (6 bases). The CDR3 length is 14 residues. From germline, CDR1 is SNHLY and CDR2 FYNNEI. V lost 10 bases to trimming and J lost 1 base, with 17 bases between them. The CDR3 DNA is TGTGCCACTACACGGAGGGTCGGATCCTACGAGCAGTACTTC. It translates to CATTRRVGSYEQYF.

J is TRBJ1-5 and V is TRBV19; no reliable D call. The V gene lost 6 bases and the J gene lost 1 base, with 7 bases spanning the gap. CDR1 and CDR2 from the germline V gene are LNHDA and SQIVND (reference sequence). The CDR3 extends over 13 amino acids. CDR3 sequence reads: CASSEWSNQPQHF. CDR3 coding DNA: TGTGCCAGTAGCGAGTGGAGCAATCAGCCCCAGCATTTT.

This clone has only a few counts. Other DNA sequences of this sample code for an identical CDR3. The chain recombines TRBV27 with TRBJ2-7; TRBD1 matches at 8 bases. The CDR3 contains 14 residues. V lost 5 bases to trimming and J lost 2 bases; unmatched junction nucleotides: 5. Germline loops: CDR1 MNHEY, CDR2 SMNVEV (reference sequence). As DNA, the CDR3 is TGTGCCAGCAGTCCCGGGACAGGACCCTACGAGCAGTACTTC. Translation: CASSPGTGPYEQYF.

The rearrangement joins TRBV15 to TRBJ2-6, with no clear D. The CDR3 length is 15 residues. With 5 bases removed from V and 0 bases from J, the gap between germline ends came to 8 bases. Germline V gene lookup returns CDR1 LNHNV and CDR2 YYDKDF (reference sequence). Written as DNA, the CDR3 is TGTGCCACCAGCCCCGGGTACTCTGGGGCCAACGTCCTGACTTTC. Amino acid sequence: CATSPGYSGANVLTF.

This chain joins TRBV4-1 and TRBJ1-2; the match to TRBD1 covers 12 bases. CDR3 length equals 18 residues. Germline V gene data show CDR1 as MGHRA and CDR2 as YSYEKL. The J segment lost 8 bases and the V segment lost 0 bases, leaving 13 bases of the junction unmatched. CDR3 region: CASSQDFIPGTGGAGYTF. CDR3 in DNA: TGCGCCAGCAGCCAAGATTTTATCCCGGGGACAGGGGGCGCCGGCTACACCTTC.